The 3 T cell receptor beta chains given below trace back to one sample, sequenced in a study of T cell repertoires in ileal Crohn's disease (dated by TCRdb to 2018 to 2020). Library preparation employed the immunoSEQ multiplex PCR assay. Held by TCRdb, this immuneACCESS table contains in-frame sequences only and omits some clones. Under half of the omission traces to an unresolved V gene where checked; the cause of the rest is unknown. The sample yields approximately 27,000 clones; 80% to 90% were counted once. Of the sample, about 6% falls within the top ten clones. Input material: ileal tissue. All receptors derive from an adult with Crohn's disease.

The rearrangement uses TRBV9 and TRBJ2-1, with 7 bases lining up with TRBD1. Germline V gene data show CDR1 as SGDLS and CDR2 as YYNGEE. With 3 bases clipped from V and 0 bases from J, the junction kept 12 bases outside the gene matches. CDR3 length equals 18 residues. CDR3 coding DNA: TGTGCCAGCAGCGCCAGAGGGGGCAGCCCGAGCTCCTACAATGAGCAGTTCTTC. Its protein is CASSARGGSPSSYNEQFF.

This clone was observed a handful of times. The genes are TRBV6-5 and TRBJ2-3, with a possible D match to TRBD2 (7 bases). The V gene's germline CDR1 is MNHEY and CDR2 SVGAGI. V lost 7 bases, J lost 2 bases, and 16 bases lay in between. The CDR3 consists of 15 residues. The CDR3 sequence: CASTRGDYDTDTQYF. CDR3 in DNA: TGTGCCAGCACTAGGGGGGACTATGACACAGATACGCAGTATTTT.

CDR3: CSVGDRDSYEQYF. The DNA of the CDR3 is TGCAGCGTAGGGGACAGGGATTCCTACGAGCAGTACTTC. The genes are TRBV29-1 and TRBJ2-7; 9 nucleotides match TRBD1. V gave up 6 bases and J gave up 1 base; unmatched junction bases: 4. The CDR3 spans 13 residues. Looked up from germline, CDR1 is SQVTM and CDR2 is ANQGSEA.